Included here is one TCR beta chain sequence, with context. Per the authors' pipeline: Cell counts per sample came from amplifying reference gene primers. Measured with immunoSEQ multiplex PCR; TCRdb has only the in-frame clones, and not every one. V and J calls plus clone size are reproduced from that table; the DNA served to infer D and trimming. Of tens of thousands of clones listed, around nine tenths are singletons. This record comes from a study of blood T cell repertoires in COVID-19. Study information: Some COVID-19 samples were acute and others convalescent; all came from the United States, Italy and Spain. T cells, B-cell-depleted T cells, or PBMCs supplied cDNA or gDNA.

Per germline, CDR1 MNHEY and CDR2 SVGEGT. Germline trimming cut 5 bases from V and 8 bases from J; bases unmatched to any gene: 8. This CDR3 is built from 15 residues. The chain couples TRBV6-2 or TRBV6-3 to TRBJ1-6; 8 nucleotides line up with TRBD1. Sequenced input: peripheral blood. The sequence came from a man between 60 and 75 years old with acute or convalescent COVID-19. The CDR3 DNA reads TGTGCCAGCAGTCGCCCCCAGGGGGCTTATTCACCCCTCCACTTT. It encodes CASSRPQGAYSPLHF.